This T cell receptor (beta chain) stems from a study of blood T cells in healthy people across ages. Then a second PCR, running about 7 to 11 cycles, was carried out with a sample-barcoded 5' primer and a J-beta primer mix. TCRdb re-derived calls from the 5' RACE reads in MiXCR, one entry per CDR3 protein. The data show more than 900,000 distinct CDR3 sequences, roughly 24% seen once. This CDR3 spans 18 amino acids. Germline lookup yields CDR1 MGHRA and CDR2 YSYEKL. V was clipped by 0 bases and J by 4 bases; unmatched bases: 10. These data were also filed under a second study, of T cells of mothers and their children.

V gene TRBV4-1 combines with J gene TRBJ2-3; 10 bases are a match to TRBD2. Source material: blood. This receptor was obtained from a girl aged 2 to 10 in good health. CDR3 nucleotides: TGCGCCAGCAGCCAAGATTCGCCCAGCGGGGGGGTCGCAGATACGCAGTATTTT. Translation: CASSQDSPSGGVADTQYF.